This T cell receptor (beta chain) was sequenced during a study of blood T cell repertoires in COVID-19. The CDR3 runs to 15 residues. Germline V CDR1 and CDR2: MDHEN, SYDVKM. The V and J ends lost 2 bases and 3 bases respectively, with 11 bases between them. The data were produced by immunoSEQ multiplex PCR, yet TCRdb's version contains in-frame clones alone and is incomplete. The sample includes 95,000 to 150,000 clones, around 74% seen only once; the top ten take 6%. The V and J genes are TRBV28 and TRBJ1-5; D remains unclear. This receptor was identified in an elderly man with COVID-19, enrolled during active disease. Source material: peripheral blood. In nucleotides, the CDR3 is TGTGCCAGCAGTTTAGTGGCAGATAACAATCAGCCCCAGCATTTT. Translation: CASSLVADNNQPQHF. Using reference TRBV28 and TRBJ1-5 for the parts outside the CDR3, the full variable domain is DVKVTQSSRYLVKRTGEKVFLECVQDMDHENMFWYRQDPGLGLRLIYFSYDVKMKEKGDIPEGYSVSREKKERFSLILESASTNQTSMYLCASSLVADNNQPQHFGDGTRLSIL.